These 8 T cell receptor beta chains were sequenced from one sample in a study of T cells in Graves' hyperthyroidism and ophthalmopathy. RNA transcripts provided the source from which TCR beta CDR3 regions were amplified. First-round RT-PCR of the TCR CDR3 relied on the HTBI primer set. From the multiplex PCR reads, TCRdb called clonotypes with MiXCR, one entry per CDR3 protein. The data contain 640,000 or so distinct CDR3 sequences, around 15% of them seen just once; the ten biggest clones take up roughly 4.5%. The material sequenced was blood. These receptors were obtained from a woman aged 40-49 years with Graves' ophthalmopathy.

A few counts support this clonotype. The chain uses TRBV3-1 and TRBJ2-2; possibly TRBD1 for D (6 bases). The CDR3 has 18 amino acids. CDR1 LGHDT and CDR2 YNNKEL come from the germline V gene (reference sequence). V lost 0 bases and J 1 base, leaving 15 bases between the germline ends. The CDR3 sequence is CASSQEVGALMNTGELFF. CDR3 sequence (DNA): TGTGCCAGCAGCCAAGAGGTGGGGGCACTTATGAACACCGGGGAGCTGTTTTTT. Full variable domain (outside the CDR3, taken from reference TRBV3-1 and TRBJ2-2): DTAVSQTPKYLVTQMGNDKSIKCEQNLGHDTMYWYKQDSKKFLKIMFSYNNKELIINETVPNRFSPKSPDKAHLNLHINSLELGDSAVYFCASSQEVGALMNTGELFFGEGSRLTVL.

This clonotype has just one count. The chain recombines TRBV12-3 or TRBV12-4 with TRBJ2-6, with D unresolved. There are 13 residues in the CDR3. V was shortened by 5 bases and J by 6 bases, with 8 bases between the two germline ends. The CDR3 loop is CASSPPPANVLTF. Written as DNA, the CDR3 is TGTGCCAGCAGTCCCCCACCGGCCAACGTCCTGACTTTC.

This clonotype was recorded many times. V gene TRBV28 combines with J gene TRBJ1-2, with 7 nucleotides matching TRBD1. Germline trimming cut 4 bases from V and 8 bases from J; bases unmatched to any gene: 7. Germline CDR1 and CDR2: MDHEN and SYDVKM. The CDR3 consists of 13 residues. The CDR3 sequence is CASSSSGGKGYTF. The CDR3 nucleotides are TGTGCCAGCAGTTCTTCAGGGGGTAAAGGCTACACCTTC.

This clonotype was observed at least ten times. The chain carries TRBV27 and TRBJ1-2, with D tentatively TRBD1 (5 bases). The germline V and J ends were trimmed by 2 bases and 3 bases, with 13 bases remaining between them. The CDR3 length is 15 residues. Germline CDR1 reads MNHEY; CDR2 reads SMNVEV (reference sequence). The CDR3 is CASSLVGGRDYGYTF. The CDR3 DNA reads TGTGCCAGCAGTTTAGTTGGGGGGAGGGACTATGGCTACACCTTC.

The sample holds many counts of this clonotype. This rearrangement joins TRBV7-8 to TRBJ2-7; 9 bases align to TRBD2. CDR1 is SGHVS and CDR2 is FQNEAQ in the germline V gene. Trimming cost V 5 bases and J 3 bases; bases outside gene matches: 14. The CDR3 extends over 17 amino acids. This CDR3 reads CASSNSGSPYPHYEQYF. In DNA, the CDR3 is TGTGCCAGCAGCAATAGCGGGAGCCCATATCCCCACTACGAGCAGTACTTC.

This clonotype was observed a single time. Possible read error: a much larger clone is one base away. The CDR3 reads CSAIRVGYNEQYF. CDR3 sequence (DNA): TGCAGTGCTATTCGAGTGGGGTACAATGAGCAGTACTTC. The rearrangement joins TRBV20-1 to TRBJ2-7; D is unresolved. The CDR3 consists of 13 residues. The V and J ends lost 4 bases and 7 bases respectively, with 17 bases between them. Germline V gene sequence: CDR1 DFQATT, CDR2 SNEGSKA (reference sequence).

The gene calls are TRBV4-3 and TRBJ2-7; 7 nucleotides align to TRBD1. The germline gives CDR1 LGHNA, CDR2 YSLEER. Trimming at V came to 3 bases and at J to 4 bases, leaving 9 bases not matched to a gene. This CDR3 has 15 residues. CDR3 DNA sequence: TGCGCCAGCAGCCAGAATCTCCAGGGGGTATACGAGCAGTACTTC. This gives the protein CASSQNLQGVYEQYF.

This clonotype has just a few counts. The V call is TRBV2, the J call TRBJ2-2; maybe TRBD1 (5 bases). The CDR3 has 13 residues. V was trimmed by 7 bases and J by 3 bases, leaving 9 bases between them. Germline values: CDR1 SNHLY, CDR2 FYNNEI. The DNA for the CDR3 is TGTGCCAGCATGCCAGGGCACACCGGGGAGCTGTTTTTT. Translating it yields CASMPGHTGELFF.